This T cell receptor beta chain was obtained from a study of T cell responses to AZD1222 COVID-19 vaccine (dated by TCRdb to 2020 to 2023). Concerning the study at large: AZD1222 recipients given second doses at about 4 weeks or at about 12 weeks were pooled, since spike-specific TCR depth and breadth were not found to differ between the two schedules. TCR sequencing covered roughly 230 trial participants: approximately 200 given two doses of AZD1222 and about 26 given two doses of MenACWY control vaccine. Trial participants were enrolled by age into subgroups of 18-55, 56-69 and 70-plus years, and around 150, 28 and 57 TCR-sequenced participants, respectively, were included in these subgroups. Overall study results and their limits: Nearly half of unique spike-specific TCRs reportedly recognized epitopes outside regions mutated in the B.1.351 and B.1.1.7 variants. After two AZD1222 doses, both the breadth and the depth of spike-specific TCRs were significantly higher than at day 0 and than in MenACWY recipients. Because no day 14 peak-response samples were available, the repertoires could be characterized only after the peak T cell response. The 56-69-year group was small, and its depth increase did not reach significance, likely because of low power. The whole spike protein was spanned by vaccine-associated CD4 TCRs, and dominant responses were seen in regions 160-218 and 743-854. Conclusions about previously exposed vaccinees are limited because only five to seven AZD1222 recipients were SARS-CoV-2 seropositive at baseline. Participants were mostly white British and included more females than males, and it was suggested by the authors that clonal diversity may have been underestimated.

The sample's time point label, decoded: baseline before first vaccination. Vaccinee samples were obtained from the UK trials COV001 and COV002, which included a single-blind randomized controlled phase 2/3 trial of AZD1222 (ChAdOx1 nCoV-19) in healthy adults. For TCRbeta chain sequencing, PBMC samples were collected from trial participants at day 0 and at day 28 after the second dose. The CDR3 regions of human TCRbeta chains were analyzed by immunosequencing. Processing in the source paper ran as follows. Repertoire TCRs were matched against a reference library of SARS-CoV-2-specific TCRs generated with the MIRA antigen-specificity platform. Breadth meant the fraction of unique TCRs that were SARS-CoV-2-associated, whereas depth meant the fraction of total T cells that were SARS-CoV-2-associated. Using the MIRA data, every spike-specific TCR was mapped to the spike region that the TCR reacted to and assigned to either a CD4 or a CD8 class. Log10-transformed breadth and depth values were compared by one-way ANOVA with Sidak's multiple comparisons tests. This is the immuneACCESS table as TCRdb keeps it, with only in-frame sequences that have V and J called. A part of the clones is gone; compared with another copy, unresolved V genes explain less than half, and the rest is unexplained. That table is the source of V, J and clone size, and D and trimming were worked out from the DNA. In all, the sample holds about 150,000 clones, and about nine tenths of those were seen once. Around 3% of the sample belongs to the ten largest clones.

With respect to this clone: No cognate antigen has been identified for it. No qualities accompany the bases; no much larger clone lies one base away.

The CDR3 runs 16 amino acids, cysteine and phenylalanine included. Solely the CDR3 DNA is kept, with 48 bases framed from the first base. V lost 5 bases and J lost 2 bases; the stretch between them is 13 bases long. Taken from the germline V gene, the CDR1 and CDR2 loops are SGHTA and FQGNSA. This receptor was obtained from an adult in good health. The sample was peripheral blood, taken on day 0 of AZD1222 vaccination. This chain joins TRBV7-2 to TRBJ2-6; the best D guess is TRBD2, with 5 bases matching. The CDR3 loop reads CASSKISGAGANVLTF. The sequenced DNA is TGTGCCAGCAGCAAGATTTCCGGGGCTGGGGCCAACGTCCTGACTTTC.